The clone carrying this T cell receptor (beta chain) was seen repeatedly, ten times or more. The antigen remains undetermined. This sample was taken from a study of identical twins' blood T cells. Overall study findings and caveats: Out-of-frame TCRbeta clonotypes reportedly had markedly more similar V usage in twins than unrelated donors.

Trimming at V came to 6 bases and at J to 6 bases, leaving 4 bases not matched to a gene. The CDR3 spans 11 residues. Germline CDR1 reads SQVTM; CDR2 reads ANQGSEA. Six healthy women, forming three identical twin pairs, donated samples. Reared together, all three twin pairs probably met the same infectious agents and vaccines. In TCRdb, the 5' RACE reads were re-called with MiXCR into one record per CDR3 protein. The profile shows fewer than 450,000 distinct CDR3 sequences, 28% of them singletons. The sequence derives from a woman between 18 and 50 years old in good health. This rearrangement joins TRBV29-1 to TRBJ1-1, with TRBD1 matching 7 bases. Sequencing was performed on PBMCs. The CDR3 sequence is CSVVTGPEAFF. The DNA of the CDR3 is TGCAGCGTAGTGACAGGGCCTGAAGCTTTCTTT.